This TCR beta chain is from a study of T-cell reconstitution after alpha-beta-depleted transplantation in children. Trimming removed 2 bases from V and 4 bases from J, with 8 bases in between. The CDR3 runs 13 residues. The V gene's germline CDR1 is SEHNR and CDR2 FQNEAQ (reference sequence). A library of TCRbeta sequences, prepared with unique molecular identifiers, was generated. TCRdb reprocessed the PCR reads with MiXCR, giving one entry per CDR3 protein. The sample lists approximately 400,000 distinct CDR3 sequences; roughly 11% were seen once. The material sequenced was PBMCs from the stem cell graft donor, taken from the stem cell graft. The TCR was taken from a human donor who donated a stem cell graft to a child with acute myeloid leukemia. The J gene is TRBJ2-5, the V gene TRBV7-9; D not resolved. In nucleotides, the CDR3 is TGTGCCAGCAGCTTATCGCTTCTAGAGACCCAGTACTTC. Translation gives CASSLSLLETQYF.